This note documents a single T cell receptor beta chain sequence. This clonotype came up once. The target of this receptor is not known. No qualities accompany the bases; no much larger clone lies one base away. Just one read gives weak support. Peripheral blood CD8+ and CD4+ T cells from healthy donors, Susac syndrome patients and multiple sclerosis patients were profiled using high-throughput TCR beta sequencing. Susac syndrome patients met recently defined diagnostic criteria for definite or probable disease. Bulk CD8+ and CD4+ T cells were purified magnetically by negative isolation, whereas CD8+ TEMRA cells were enriched by FACS. Blood was collected in EDTA tubes and processed within 24 hours, with PBMCs isolated through density gradient centrifugation. PBMCs destined for TCR sequencing were cryopreserved in liquid nitrogen and later thawed in a 37 °C water bath. Purity of sorted or isolated CD4+, CD8+ and CD8+ TEMRA cells was at least 90%.

RNA was extracted using the RNeasy kit, and about 0.5 to 1 ug of the RNA was reverse transcribed with random hexamers. The immunoSEQ multiplex PCR assay, which covers 54 Vbeta and 13 Jbeta segments, was used to amplify TCR beta CDR3 regions. PCR amplification bias was corrected by using a synthetic template baseline for primer optimization and computational correction. Under the source paper's analysis protocol: Reads were annotated to V, D and J genes per IMGT and analyzed with immunoSEQ Analyzer, keeping only productive sequences. Clonality was computed as one minus Shannon entropy normalized by log2 of the number of productive unique sequences. For each patient and control, public and private clones were evaluated among the 100 most prevalent clones. A clone was defined as Susac-specific if it was absent from the healthy and MS cohorts, from 950 to 1,300 published viral clones and from other ImmuneACCESS disease sequences. The raw public data were reprocessed by TCRdb itself: fastp quality trimming at Q25, MiXCR clonotype calling, in-frame beta chains only. Each entry merges the rows of one CDR3 protein and shows their most common DNA and genes. What appears here as the V and J calls and clone size reflects TCRdb's work, not the paper's. The sample yields over 80,000 distinct CDR3 sequences; 85% to 95% were counted once. Roughly 0.88% of the sample is taken by the ten largest.

This sample was included in a study of CD8 T cells in Susac syndrome (dated by TCRdb to between 2018 and 2020). Concerning the study at large: Of the Susac syndrome patients who were sequenced, eight or nine were in clinical remission while more than five had clinically active disease. At blood withdrawal, Susac syndrome patients were either therapy-naive, taking corticosteroids (in some cases with IVIg as well), or taking IVIg alone. Whether CD8+ T cell activation and differentiation in Susac syndrome was antigen driven was tested using repertoire sequencing. CD8+ T cell repertoire clonality was compared between about 12 healthy donors, some 14 Susac syndrome patients and around 16 multiple sclerosis patients. General conclusions and limits of the study: Susac syndrome CD8+ repertoires showed clonal expansion, highest in CD8+ TEMRA cells and greater in clinically active than remitting patients. Looking at Susac-specific public clones, the researchers identified around 15 in the total CD8+ repertoire and a few in the CD8+ TEMRA repertoire. The number of individuals in the TCR sequencing and HLA analysis was acknowledged as relatively small.

This clonotype was sampled from a human donor with Susac syndrome. Sequences were obtained from CD8+ T cells from PBMCs.

The CDR3 region reads CASSVESWGPYNEQFF. Here is the DNA: TGTGCCAGCAGCGTAGAATCTTGGGGACCCTACAATGAGCAGTTCTTC. This chain is built from TRBV9 and TRBJ2-1, with the D gene possibly TRBD1 or TRBD2, each one fitting 5 bases. From its cysteine to its phenylalanine, the CDR3 spans 16 amino acids. The sequence is cut down to CDR3 DNA, 48 bases in frame from base 1. In the germline V gene, CDR1 corresponds to SGDLS and CDR2 to YYNGEE. Trimming takes 0 bases from V and 2 bases from J, and the germline ends sit 12 bases apart.